Below, 6 T cell receptor beta chains from the same sample are listed, as sequenced in a study of blood T cell repertoires in COVID-19. This table comes from immunoSEQ multiplex PCR, and its TCRdb copy is limited to in-frame clones, with some not included. The table records approximately 400,000 clones, roughly four fifths of them present only once. Specimen: PBMCs or T cells enriched from blood (not recorded which). The receptors were gathered from a woman in her forties or fifties who had recovered from COVID-19.

This rearrangement joins TRBV5-5 to TRBJ1-1; D uncertain. The CDR3 is made up of 14 amino acids. Germline V gene data show CDR1 as SGHKS and CDR2 as YYEKEE (reference sequence). V was clipped by 1 base and J by 4 bases, with 11 bases between them. The CDR3 sequence is CASSLSPGGTEAFF. In DNA form, the CDR3 reads TGTGCCAGCAGCTTGAGCCCCGGAGGCACTGAAGCTTTCTTT.

The chain combines TRBV28 with TRBJ2-7, with no clear D. Trimming stripped 2 bases from V and 0 bases from J, with 14 bases between. The germline V gene has CDR1 MDHEN and CDR2 SYDVKM. The CDR3 extends over 16 amino acids. This CDR3 is CASSLPTLLSSYEQYF. CDR3 DNA sequence: TGTGCCAGCAGTTTACCCACCCTTTTGAGCTCCTACGAGCAGTACTTC.

V and J are TRBV7-9 and TRBJ1-1; D gene uncertain. Trimming removed 2 bases at V and 3 bases at J, with 10 bases between. CDR3 length: 14 amino acids. Germline-derived CDR1 and CDR2 are SEHNR and FQNEAQ (reference sequence). This chain's CDR3 is CASSLNFGYTEAFF. CDR3 nucleotides: TGTGCCAGCAGCTTAAATTTTGGCTACACTGAAGCTTTCTTT. The whole variable domain, remainder taken from reference TRBV7-9 and TRBJ1-1, is DTGVSQNPRHKITKRGQNVTFRCDPISEHNRLYWYRQTLGQGPEFLTYFQNEAQLEKSRLLSDRFSAERPKGSFSTLEIQRTEQGDSAMYLCASSLNFGYTEAFFGQGTRLTVV.

V is TRBV27 and J is TRBJ1-6; D ambiguous. Germline CDR1 MNHEY, CDR2 SMNVEV (reference sequence). Trimming cost V 4 bases and J 4 bases, with 20 bases left between them. The CDR3 totals 18 residues. In nucleotides, the CDR3 is TGTGCCAGCAGTTACCGACGCCAAGGACCGGGGTATAATTCACCCCTCCACTTT. Residues: CASSYRRQGPGYNSPLHF.

As DNA, the CDR3 is TGTGCCAGCAGTTACTCCCCTGGACAGTATAATTCACCCCTCCACTTT. Translated: CASSYSPGQYNSPLHF. V gene TRBV6-5 combines with J gene TRBJ1-6, with D possibly TRBD1 on 6 matching bases. This CDR3 spans 16 amino acids. The V gene lost 0 bases and the J gene lost 4 bases, with 10 bases spanning the gap. Germline V gene sequence: CDR1 MNHEY, CDR2 SVGAGI.

The rearrangement links TRBV2 to TRBJ2-5, with D maybe TRBD2 (7 bases). CDR1 SNHLY and CDR2 FYNNEI come from the germline V gene. CDR3 length equals 13 residues. V was shortened by 4 bases and J by 7 bases, with 13 bases between the two germline ends. The CDR3 DNA is TGTGCCAGCAGTGGAGGGGAGGGGGGGACCCAGTACTTC. Its translation is CASSGGEGGTQYF.